Listed below are T cell receptor beta chains from one sample, sequenced in a study of OX40 agonist ivuxolimab in advanced cancers. The data were produced by immunoSEQ multiplex PCR, yet TCRdb's version contains in-frame clones alone and is incomplete. The repertoire consists of around 100,000 clones, with around 89% occurring once and the leading ten covering less than 0.2%. The material sequenced was CD4+ or CD8+ T cells sorted from blood, taken in a trial of the OX40 agonist ivuxolimab. The source is an adult with an advanced solid tumor such as melanoma, head and neck, liver or kidney cancer. Both conserved end residues are part of each CDR3. Each record gives: J gene, D gene, V gene, CDR3 DNA, CDR3 protein. The D gene is left open where the match is weak.

J gene: TRBJ2-7; D gene: TRBD2; V gene: TRBV6-6; CDR3 DNA: TGTGCCATCGCAAGCGGGAGGGTTGGGGAGCAGTACTTC; CDR3 protein: CAIASGRVGEQYF
J gene: TRBJ1-4; D gene: -; V gene: TRBV28; CDR3 DNA: TGTGCCAGCAGTGCACAAACGAGGGTGACTAATGAAAAACTGTTTTTT; CDR3 protein: CASSAQTRVTNEKLFF
J gene: TRBJ2-3; D gene: TRBD2; V gene: TRBV30; CDR3 DNA: TGTGCCTGGAGTCCCCGCGCGGGAGGGGCGAGTACGCAGTATTTT; CDR3 protein: CAWSPRAGGASTQYF
J gene: TRBJ2-1; D gene: -; V gene: TRBV6-6; CDR3 DNA: TGTGCCAGCAAAACGAGCTCCTACAATGAGCAGTTCTTC; CDR3 protein: CASKTSSYNEQFF
J gene: TRBJ1-6; D gene: TRBD1; V gene: TRBV9; CDR3 DNA: TGTGCCAGCAGCGCCGACAGGGCCTATAATTCACCCCTCCACTTT; CDR3 protein: CASSADRAYNSPLHF
J gene: TRBJ1-2; D gene: -; V gene: TRBV30; CDR3 DNA: TGTGCCTGGAGTGTTCCCTTTTATGGCTACACCTTC; CDR3 protein: CAWSVPFYGYTF
J gene: TRBJ1-3; D gene: -; V gene: TRBV2; CDR3 DNA: TGTGCCAGCAAGGAGCTTGACTCTGGAAACACCATATATTTT; CDR3 protein: CASKELDSGNTIYF
J gene: TRBJ2-5; D gene: -; V gene: TRBV14; CDR3 DNA: TGTGCCAGCAGCCAAAATAAAGAGACCCAGTACTTC; CDR3 protein: CASSQNKETQYF
J gene: TRBJ2-1; D gene: TRBD2; V gene: TRBV10-3; CDR3 DNA: TGTGCCATCAGTGAGGGCTCCCCCGGGACTAGCTACAATGAGCAGTTCTTC; CDR3 protein: CAISEGSPGTSYNEQFF
J gene: TRBJ2-2; D gene: -; V gene: TRBV6-4; CDR3 DNA: TGTGCCAGCAGCCAGACTCAGGGGACCGGGGAGCTGTTTTTT; CDR3 protein: CASSQTQGTGELFF
J gene: TRBJ1-1; D gene: -; V gene: TRBV6-6; CDR3 DNA: TGTGCCAGCAGTTTAACAGTGACCACTGAAGCTTTCTTT; CDR3 protein: CASSLTVTTEAFF
J gene: TRBJ1-5; D gene: -; V gene: TRBV5-1; CDR3 DNA: TGCGCCAGCAGCTTGGGTCTAGGGCATGGTAATCAGCCCCAGCATTTT; CDR3 protein: CASSLGLGHGNQPQHF
J gene: TRBJ2-3; D gene: -; V gene: TRBV27; CDR3 DNA: TGTGCCAGCAGTTTTTCGGGAACAGACACAGATACGCAGTATTTT; CDR3 protein: CASSFSGTDTDTQYF
J gene: TRBJ2-2; D gene: TRBD2; V gene: TRBV28; CDR3 DNA: TGTGCCAGCAGTTTGCCCGGCGGGAGGGCCGTCGGGGAGCTGTTTTTT; CDR3 protein: CASSLPGGRAVGELFF
J gene: TRBJ2-7; D gene: TRBD1; V gene: TRBV27; CDR3 DNA: TGTGCCAGCAGTTCCCCCGGGACAGCCCGGTGGGAGCAGTACTTC; CDR3 protein: CASSSPGTARWEQYF
J gene: TRBJ2-3; D gene: TRBD2; V gene: TRBV30; CDR3 DNA: TGTGCCTGGAGTGTGGGACTAGCGGACACAGATACGCAGTATTTT; CDR3 protein: CAWSVGLADTDTQYF
J gene: TRBJ1-3; D gene: -; V gene: TRBV30; CDR3 DNA: TGTGCCTGGACCGAGGGAGGGTCCGGAAACACCATATATTTT; CDR3 protein: CAWTEGGSGNTIYF